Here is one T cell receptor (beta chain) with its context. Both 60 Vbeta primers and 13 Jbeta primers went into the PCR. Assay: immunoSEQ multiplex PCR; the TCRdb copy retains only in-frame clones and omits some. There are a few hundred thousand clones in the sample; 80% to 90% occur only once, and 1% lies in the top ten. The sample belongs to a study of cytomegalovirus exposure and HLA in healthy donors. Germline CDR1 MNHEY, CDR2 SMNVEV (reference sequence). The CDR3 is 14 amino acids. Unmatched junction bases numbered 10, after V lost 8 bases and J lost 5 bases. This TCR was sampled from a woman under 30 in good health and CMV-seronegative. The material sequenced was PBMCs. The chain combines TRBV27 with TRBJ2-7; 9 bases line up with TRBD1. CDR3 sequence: CASRDRVGLDEQYF. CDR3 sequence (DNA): TGTGCCAGCCGGGACAGGGTTGGATTGGACGAGCAGTACTTC.